Listed below are T cell receptor beta chains from one sample, sequenced in a study of T cell responses to AZD1222 COVID-19 vaccine. Only in-frame clones appear in the TCRdb table, and some are missing; sequencing was by immunoSEQ multiplex PCR. The sample contains 200,000 or so clones, about 87% of which appear only once. The sample here was peripheral blood, taken on day 0 of AZD1222 vaccination. These receptor sequences come from an adult in good health. Both conserved end residues are part of each CDR3. A D gene is named only where the DNA matches it firmly. Not every row has a clone size; where given, it reads once, few, many or a size class.

v_call: TRBV3-1/TRBV3-2
clone_size: .
d_call: .
j_call: TRBJ2-5
cdr3_nt: TGTGCCAGCAGTCAAATGGGAGGGGGAAGAGAGACCCAGTACTTC
cdr3_aa: CASSQMGGGRETQYF

v_call: TRBV9
clone_size: once
d_call: .
j_call: TRBJ1-1
cdr3_nt: TGTGCCAGCAGCGTGCTGGGTTGGGCGAACACTGAAGCTTTCTTT
cdr3_aa: CASSVLGWANTEAFF

v_call: TRBV3-1/TRBV3-2
clone_size: .
d_call: .
j_call: TRBJ2-7
cdr3_nt: TGTGCCAGCAGCCAAGATGCGACTATCCTCTCCTACGAGCAGTACTTC
cdr3_aa: CASSQDATILSYEQYF

v_call: TRBV24-1
clone_size: .
d_call: TRBD2
j_call: TRBJ2-1
cdr3_nt: TGTGCCACCAGTAGAACTAGCGGGAGTCAATATGAGCAGTTCTTC
cdr3_aa: CATSRTSGSQYEQFF

v_call: TRBV7-7
clone_size: .
d_call: TRBD2
j_call: TRBJ2-1
cdr3_nt: TGTGCCAGCAGCCCGACGAGCGGGAGTCACAATGAGCAGTTCTTC
cdr3_aa: CASSPTSGSHNEQFF

v_call: TRBV4-1
clone_size: .
d_call: .
j_call: TRBJ2-3
cdr3_nt: TGCGCCAGCAGCCACAGCACAGATACGCAGTATTTT
cdr3_aa: CASSHSTDTQYF

v_call: TRBV6-5
clone_size: .
d_call: .
j_call: TRBJ1-3
cdr3_nt: TGTGCCAGCAGGACGGACTCTGGAAACACCATATATTTT
cdr3_aa: CASRTDSGNTIYF

v_call: TRBV28
clone_size: few
d_call: .
j_call: TRBJ1-5
cdr3_nt: TGTGCCAGCAGTTTATTAGCGAGGGCTCGGCAGCCCCAGCATTTT
cdr3_aa: CASSLLARARQPQHF

v_call: TRBV5-1
clone_size: .
d_call: .
j_call: TRBJ1-4
cdr3_nt: TGCGCCAGCAGTCCGGAGGGGCCTCATGGAAAACTGTTTTTT
cdr3_aa: CASSPEGPHGKLFF

v_call: TRBV19
clone_size: .
d_call: .
j_call: TRBJ1-2
cdr3_nt: TGTGCCAGTAGTCAACGGGGTACGGCTAACTATGGCTACACCTTC
cdr3_aa: CASSQRGTANYGYTF

v_call: TRBV10-3
clone_size: .
d_call: TRBD2
j_call: TRBJ2-3
cdr3_nt: TGTGCCATCAGTGAGTCGTTCGTGGGCCTCTCTCTAGCGGAGGACACAGATACGCAGTATTTT
cdr3_aa: CAISESFVGLSLAEDTDTQYF

v_call: TRBV30
clone_size: once
d_call: .
j_call: TRBJ2-5
cdr3_nt: TGTGCCTGGAGTGTAGGGGAGAAGGAGACCCAGTACTTC
cdr3_aa: CAWSVGEKETQYF

v_call: TRBV28
clone_size: .
d_call: .
j_call: TRBJ2-7
cdr3_nt: TGTGCCAGCAGTAGGCCCGGGACTCATAACTACGAGCAGTACTTC
cdr3_aa: CASSRPGTHNYEQYF